The 6 T cell receptor beta chains below were found in one sample sequenced in a study of blood T cell repertoires in COVID-19 (dated by TCRdb to about 2020). Library construction relied on the immunoSEQ multiplex PCR assay. This is the immuneACCESS table as TCRdb keeps it, with only in-frame sequences that have V and J called. A part of the clones is gone; compared with another copy, unresolved V genes explain less than half, and the rest is unexplained. Present in this sample are 300,000 to 350,000 clones, roughly 87% of which were seen just once. Over 0.8% of the sample comes from the top ten. The specimen sequenced was PBMCs or T cells enriched from blood (not recorded which). Every receptor here comes from a woman aged 25 to 39 who had recovered from COVID-19.

The CDR3 loop is CASSPPGGGGEKLFF. CDR3 bases: TGTGCCAGCAGTCCACCAGGAGGAGGAGGTGAAAAACTGTTTTTT. The gene calls are TRBV27 and TRBJ1-4, with D unresolved. V shed 5 bases and J shed 7 bases, with 17 bases lying between them. CDR1 MNHEY and CDR2 SMNVEV come from the germline V gene (reference sequence). There are 15 residues in the CDR3.

The CDR3, as DNA: TGTGCCAGCAGTAAGACACAGGGCGGCAACATTCAGTACTTC. Translation: CASSKTQGGNIQYF. The chain uses TRBV11-1 and TRBJ2-4; weak D call: TRBD1 (6 bases). The CDR3 length is 14 residues. Germline loops: CDR1 SGHAT, CDR2 FQDESV (reference sequence). The V gene lost 6 bases and the J gene lost 7 bases, with 16 bases spanning the gap. The variable domain in full, with the rest retrieved from reference TRBV11-1 and TRBJ2-4, is EAEVAQSPRYKITEKSQAVAFWCDPISGHATLYWYRQILGQGPELLVQFQDESVVDDSQLPKDRFSAERLKGVDSTLKIQPAELGDSAMYLCASSKTQGGNIQYFGAGTRLSVL.

This clone was counted once. The chain combines TRBV2 with TRBJ1-2, with a tentative D call TRBD1 (5 bases). Trimming stripped 8 bases from V and 4 bases from J, with 17 bases between. The CDR3 consists of 14 residues. Germline loops: CDR1 SNHLY, CDR2 FYNNEI. CDR3 bases: TGTGCCAGCGAGAGGAGGGACCAACGCTATGGCTACACCTTC. Protein: CASERRDQRYGYTF.

This clone was detected only a few times. The same CDR3 arises from other DNA sequences in this sample as well. The chain joins TRBV11-2 to TRBJ1-1; the D is unclear. CDR3 length: 12 residues. CDR1 is SGHAT and CDR2 is FQNNGV in the germline V gene. Trimming left V 3 bases short and J 1 base short, with 3 bases between. This CDR3 is CASSFRNTEAFF. The CDR3 region has the DNA TGTGCCAGCAGCTTCAGGAACACTGAAGCTTTCTTT.

The chain has TRBV29-1 and TRBJ2-1; 11 bases map to TRBD2. Germline-derived CDR1 and CDR2 are SQVTM and ANQGSEA. After removal of 7 bases from V and 9 bases from J, the junction contained 11 bases not matched to a gene. The CDR3 has 14 residues. The chain's CDR3 is CSGKGLAGGVEQFF. The DNA of the CDR3 is TGCAGCGGAAAGGGGCTAGCGGGGGGAGTTGAGCAGTTCTTC.

The chain recombines TRBV20-1 with TRBJ2-5; D might be TRBD1 (6 bases). Germline values: CDR1 DFQATT, CDR2 SNEGSKA (reference sequence). This CDR3 comprises 12 residues. The V end was cut by 3 bases, the J end by 5 bases, with 10 bases between. The CDR3, as DNA: TGCAGTGCTAGTAGGCAGGGGGAGACCCAGTACTTC. Protein sequence: CSASRQGETQYF.